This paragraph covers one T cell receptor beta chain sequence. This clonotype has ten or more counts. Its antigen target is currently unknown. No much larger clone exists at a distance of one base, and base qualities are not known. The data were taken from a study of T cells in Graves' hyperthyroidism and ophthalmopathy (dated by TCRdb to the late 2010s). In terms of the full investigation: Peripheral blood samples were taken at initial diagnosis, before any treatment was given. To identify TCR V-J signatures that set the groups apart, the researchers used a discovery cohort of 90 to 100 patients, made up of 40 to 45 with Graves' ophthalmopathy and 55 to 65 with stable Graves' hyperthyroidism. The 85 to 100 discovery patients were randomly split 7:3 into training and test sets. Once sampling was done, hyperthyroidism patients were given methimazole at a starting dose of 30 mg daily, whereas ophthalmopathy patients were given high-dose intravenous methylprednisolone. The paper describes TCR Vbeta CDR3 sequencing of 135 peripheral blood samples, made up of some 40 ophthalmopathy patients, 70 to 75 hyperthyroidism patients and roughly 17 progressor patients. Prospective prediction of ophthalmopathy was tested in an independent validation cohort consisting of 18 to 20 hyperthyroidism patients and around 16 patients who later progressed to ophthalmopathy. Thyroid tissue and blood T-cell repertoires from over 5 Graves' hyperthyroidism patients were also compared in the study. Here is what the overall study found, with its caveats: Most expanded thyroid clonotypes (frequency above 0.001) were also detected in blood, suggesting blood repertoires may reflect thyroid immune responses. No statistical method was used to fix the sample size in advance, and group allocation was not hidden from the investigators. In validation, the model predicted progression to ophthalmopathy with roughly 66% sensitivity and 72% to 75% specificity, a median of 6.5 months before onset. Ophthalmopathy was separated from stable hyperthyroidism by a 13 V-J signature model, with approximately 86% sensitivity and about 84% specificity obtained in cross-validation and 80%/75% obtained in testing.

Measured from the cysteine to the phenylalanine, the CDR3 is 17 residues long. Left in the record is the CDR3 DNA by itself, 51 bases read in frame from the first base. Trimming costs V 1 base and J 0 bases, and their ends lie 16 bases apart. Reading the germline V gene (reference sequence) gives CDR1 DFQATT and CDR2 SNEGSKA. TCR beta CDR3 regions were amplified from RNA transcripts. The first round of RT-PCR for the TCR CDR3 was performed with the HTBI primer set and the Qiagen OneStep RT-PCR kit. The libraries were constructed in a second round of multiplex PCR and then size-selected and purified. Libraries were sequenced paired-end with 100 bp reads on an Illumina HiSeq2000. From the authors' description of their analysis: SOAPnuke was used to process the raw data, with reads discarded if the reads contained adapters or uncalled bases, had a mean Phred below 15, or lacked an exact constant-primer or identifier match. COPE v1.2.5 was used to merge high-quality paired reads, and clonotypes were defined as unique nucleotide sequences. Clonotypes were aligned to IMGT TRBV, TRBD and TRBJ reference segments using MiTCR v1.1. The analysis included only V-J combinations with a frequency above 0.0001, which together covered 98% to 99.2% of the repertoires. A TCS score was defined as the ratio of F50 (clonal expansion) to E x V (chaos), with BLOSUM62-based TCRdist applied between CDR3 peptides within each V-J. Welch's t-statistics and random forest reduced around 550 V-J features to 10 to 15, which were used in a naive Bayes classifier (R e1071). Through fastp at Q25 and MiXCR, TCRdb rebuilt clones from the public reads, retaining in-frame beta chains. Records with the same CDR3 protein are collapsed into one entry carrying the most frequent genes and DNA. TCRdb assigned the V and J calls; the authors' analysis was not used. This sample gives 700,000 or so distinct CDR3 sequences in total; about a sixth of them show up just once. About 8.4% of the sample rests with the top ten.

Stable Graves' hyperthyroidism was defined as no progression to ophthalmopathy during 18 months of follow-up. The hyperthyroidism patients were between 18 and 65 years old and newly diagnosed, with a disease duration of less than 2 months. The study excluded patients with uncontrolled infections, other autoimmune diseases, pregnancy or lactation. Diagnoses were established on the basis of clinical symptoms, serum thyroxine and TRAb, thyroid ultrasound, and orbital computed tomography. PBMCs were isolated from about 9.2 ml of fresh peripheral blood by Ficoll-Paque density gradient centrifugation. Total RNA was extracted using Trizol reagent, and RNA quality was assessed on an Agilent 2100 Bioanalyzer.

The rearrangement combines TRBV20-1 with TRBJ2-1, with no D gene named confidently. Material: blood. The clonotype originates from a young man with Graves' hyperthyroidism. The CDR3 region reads CSARAPTAVSSYNEQFF. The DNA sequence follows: TGCAGTGCTAGAGCTCCCACGGCTGTGAGCTCCTACAATGAGCAGTTCTTC.